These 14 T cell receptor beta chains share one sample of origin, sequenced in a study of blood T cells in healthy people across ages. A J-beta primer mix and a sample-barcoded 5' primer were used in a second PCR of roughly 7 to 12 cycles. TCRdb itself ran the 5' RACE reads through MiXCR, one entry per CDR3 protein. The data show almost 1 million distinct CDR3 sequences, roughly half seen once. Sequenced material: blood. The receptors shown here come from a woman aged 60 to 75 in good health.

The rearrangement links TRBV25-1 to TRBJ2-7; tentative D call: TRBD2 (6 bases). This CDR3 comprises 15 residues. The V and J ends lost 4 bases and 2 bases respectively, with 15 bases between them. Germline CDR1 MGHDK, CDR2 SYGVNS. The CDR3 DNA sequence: TGTGCCAGCAGTGTGGGGGGACTTGGGACCTACGAGCAGTACTTC. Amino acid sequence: CASSVGGLGTYEQYF.

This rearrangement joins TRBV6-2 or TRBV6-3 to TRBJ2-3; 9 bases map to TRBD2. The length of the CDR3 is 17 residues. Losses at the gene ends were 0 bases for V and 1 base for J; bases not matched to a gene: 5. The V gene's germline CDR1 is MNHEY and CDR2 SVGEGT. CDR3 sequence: CASSYSWREGRTDTQYF. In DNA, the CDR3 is TGTGCCAGCAGTTACTCGTGGCGGGAGGGGCGCACAGATACGCAGTATTTT.

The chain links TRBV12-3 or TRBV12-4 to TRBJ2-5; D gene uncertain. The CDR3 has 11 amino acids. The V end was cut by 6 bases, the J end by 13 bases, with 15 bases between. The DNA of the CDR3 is TGTGCCAGCAGCTCTCTCGGCATAACGTACTTC. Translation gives CASSSLGITYF.

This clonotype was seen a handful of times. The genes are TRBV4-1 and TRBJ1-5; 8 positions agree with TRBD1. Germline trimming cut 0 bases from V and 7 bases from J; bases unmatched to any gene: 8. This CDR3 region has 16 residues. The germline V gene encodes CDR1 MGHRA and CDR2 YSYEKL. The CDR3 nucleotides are TGCGCCAGCAGCCAAGATAGCTGGACAGGGAAACAGCCCCAGCATTTT. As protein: CASSQDSWTGKQPQHF.

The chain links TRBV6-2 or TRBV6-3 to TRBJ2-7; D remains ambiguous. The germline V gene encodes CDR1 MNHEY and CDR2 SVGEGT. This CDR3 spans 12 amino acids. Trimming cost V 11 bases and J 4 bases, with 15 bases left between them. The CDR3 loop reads CAGTWNRYEQYF. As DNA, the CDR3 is TGTGCCGGCACCTGGAATCGTTACGAGCAGTACTTC.

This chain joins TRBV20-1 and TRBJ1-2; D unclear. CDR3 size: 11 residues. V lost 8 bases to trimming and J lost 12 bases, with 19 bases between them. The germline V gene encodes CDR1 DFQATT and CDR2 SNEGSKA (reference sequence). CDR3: CSCPSRRMNTF. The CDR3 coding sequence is TGCAGTTGTCCCAGCAGGCGAATGAACACCTTC.

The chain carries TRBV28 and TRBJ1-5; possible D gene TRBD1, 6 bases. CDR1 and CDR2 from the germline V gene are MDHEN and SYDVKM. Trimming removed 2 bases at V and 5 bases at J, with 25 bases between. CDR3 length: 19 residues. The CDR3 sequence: CASSLTLAQGGGIYQPQHF. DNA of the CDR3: TGTGCCAGCAGTTTAACCCTGGCCCAAGGGGGGGGCATCTATCAGCCCCAGCATTTT. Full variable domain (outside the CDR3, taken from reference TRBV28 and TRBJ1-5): DVKVTQSSRYLVKRTGEKVFLECVQDMDHENMFWYRQDPGLGLRLIYFSYDVKMKEKGDIPEGYSVSREKKERFSLILESASTNQTSMYLCASSLTLAQGGGIYQPQHFGDGTRLSIL.

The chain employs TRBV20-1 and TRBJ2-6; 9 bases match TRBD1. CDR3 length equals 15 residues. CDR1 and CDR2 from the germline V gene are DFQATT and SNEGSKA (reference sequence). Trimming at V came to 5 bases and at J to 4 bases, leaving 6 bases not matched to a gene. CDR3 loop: CSAARTGAGANVLTF. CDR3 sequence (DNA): TGCAGTGCTGCAAGGACAGGGGCCGGGGCCAACGTCCTGACTTTC.

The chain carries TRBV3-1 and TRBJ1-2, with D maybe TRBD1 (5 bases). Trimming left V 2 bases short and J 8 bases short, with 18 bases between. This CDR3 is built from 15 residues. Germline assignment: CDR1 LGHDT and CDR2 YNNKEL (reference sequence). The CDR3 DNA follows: TGTGCCAGCAGCCAACCCGGCGGGACTTCAAGCGGCTACACCTTC. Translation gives CASSQPGGTSSGYTF.

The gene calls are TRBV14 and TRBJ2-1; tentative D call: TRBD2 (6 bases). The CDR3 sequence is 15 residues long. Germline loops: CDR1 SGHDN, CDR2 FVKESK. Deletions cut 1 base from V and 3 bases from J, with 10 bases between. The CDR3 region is CASSQAVGGYNEQFF. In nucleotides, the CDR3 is TGTGCCAGCAGCCAAGCTGTGGGAGGCTACAATGAGCAGTTCTTC.

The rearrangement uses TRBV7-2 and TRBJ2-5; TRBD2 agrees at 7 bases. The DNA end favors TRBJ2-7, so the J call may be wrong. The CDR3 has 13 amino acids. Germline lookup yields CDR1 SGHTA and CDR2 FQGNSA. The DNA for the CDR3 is TGTGCCAGCAGCGCCGCTAGCGGCTACGAGCAGTACTTC. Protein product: CASSAASGYEQYF.

For the CDR3, the DNA is TGTGCCAGCAGTTTTATCGGAAGGGGTACGGCTAATGAAAAACTGTTTTTT. Amino acids: CASSFIGRGTANEKLFF. The chain links TRBV12-3 or TRBV12-4 to TRBJ1-4; weak D call: TRBD1 (5 bases). The V end lost 3 bases, the J end lost 3 bases, and 17 bases lay between the germline ends. The CDR3 consists of 17 residues.

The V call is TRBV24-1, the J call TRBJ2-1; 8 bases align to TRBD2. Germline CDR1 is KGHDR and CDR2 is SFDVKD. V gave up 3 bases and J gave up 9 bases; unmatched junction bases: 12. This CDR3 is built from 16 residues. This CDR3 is CATSDIAGSSAREQFF. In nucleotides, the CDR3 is TGTGCCACCAGTGATATAGCGGGAAGTAGCGCACGTGAGCAGTTCTTC.

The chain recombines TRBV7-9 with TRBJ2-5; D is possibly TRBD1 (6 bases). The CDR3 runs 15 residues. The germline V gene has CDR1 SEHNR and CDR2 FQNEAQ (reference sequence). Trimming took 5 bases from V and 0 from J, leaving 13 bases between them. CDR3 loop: CASSRLQGYQETQYF. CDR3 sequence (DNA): TGTGCCAGCAGCCGTTTACAGGGATACCAAGAGACCCAGTACTTC.